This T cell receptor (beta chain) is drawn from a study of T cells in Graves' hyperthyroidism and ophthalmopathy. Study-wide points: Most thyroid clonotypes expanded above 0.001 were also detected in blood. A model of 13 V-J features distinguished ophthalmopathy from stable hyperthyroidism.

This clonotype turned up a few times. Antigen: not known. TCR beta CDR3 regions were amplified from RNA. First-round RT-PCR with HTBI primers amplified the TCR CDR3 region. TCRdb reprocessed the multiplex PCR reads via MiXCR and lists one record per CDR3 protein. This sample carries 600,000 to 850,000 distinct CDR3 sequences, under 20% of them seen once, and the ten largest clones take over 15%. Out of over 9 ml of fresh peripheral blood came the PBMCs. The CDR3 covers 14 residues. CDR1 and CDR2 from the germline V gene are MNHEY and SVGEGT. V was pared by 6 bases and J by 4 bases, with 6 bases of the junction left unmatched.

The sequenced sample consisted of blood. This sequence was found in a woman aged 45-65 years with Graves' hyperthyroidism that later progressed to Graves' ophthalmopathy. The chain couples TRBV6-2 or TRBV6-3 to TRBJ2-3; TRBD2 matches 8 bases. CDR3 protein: CASSPAGGADTQYF. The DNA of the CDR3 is TGTGCCAGCAGCCCAGCCGGGGGGGCAGATACGCAGTATTTT.